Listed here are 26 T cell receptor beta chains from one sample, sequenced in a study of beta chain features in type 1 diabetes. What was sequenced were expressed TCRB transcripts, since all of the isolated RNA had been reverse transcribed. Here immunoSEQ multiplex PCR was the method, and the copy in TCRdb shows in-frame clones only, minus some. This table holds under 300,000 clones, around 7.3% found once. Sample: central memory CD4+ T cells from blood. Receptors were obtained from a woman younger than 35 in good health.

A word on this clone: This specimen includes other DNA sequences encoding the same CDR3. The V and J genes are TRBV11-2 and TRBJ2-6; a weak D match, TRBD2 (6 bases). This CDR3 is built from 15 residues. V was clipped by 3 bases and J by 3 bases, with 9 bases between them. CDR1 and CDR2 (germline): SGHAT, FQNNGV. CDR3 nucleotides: TGTGCCAGCAGCTTGGAGGGCAGTGGGGCCAACGTCCTGACTTTC. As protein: CASSLEGSGANVLTF.

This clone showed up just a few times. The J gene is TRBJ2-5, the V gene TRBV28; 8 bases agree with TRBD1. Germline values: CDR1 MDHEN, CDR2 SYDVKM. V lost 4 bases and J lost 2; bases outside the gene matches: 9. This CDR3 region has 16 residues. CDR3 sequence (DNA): TGTGCCAGCAGTTCTCGACAGGGGAGGCGGCAAGAGACCCAGTACTTC. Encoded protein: CASSSRQGRRQETQYF.

For the CDR3, the DNA is TGCGCCAGCAGCCAAGGCCAGATCTATGGCTACACCTTC. Amino acid sequence: CASSQGQIYGYTF. V is TRBV4-1 and J is TRBJ1-2, with no clear D. This CDR3 region has 13 residues. The V end was cut by 1 base, the J end by 4 bases, with 7 bases between. Germline assignment: CDR1 MGHRA and CDR2 YSYEKL.

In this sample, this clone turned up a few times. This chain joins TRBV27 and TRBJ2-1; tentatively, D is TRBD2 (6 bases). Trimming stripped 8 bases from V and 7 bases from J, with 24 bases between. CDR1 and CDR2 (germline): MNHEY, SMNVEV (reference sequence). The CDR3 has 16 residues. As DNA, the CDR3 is TGTGCCAGCGCTTTTGGCCCCCTGACTAGTATAAATGAGCAGTTCTTC. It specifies CASAFGPLTSINEQFF.

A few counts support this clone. The CDR3 region is CASSLRTGRGYTF. The CDR3 DNA reads TGTGCCAGCAGTCTCCGGACAGGGCGGGGCTACACCTTC. The chain uses TRBV28 and TRBJ1-2; 8 positions agree with TRBD1. This CDR3 spans 13 amino acids. The trim removed 5 bases at V and 8 bases at J, leaving 7 bases unmatched. From germline, CDR1 is MDHEN and CDR2 SYDVKM.

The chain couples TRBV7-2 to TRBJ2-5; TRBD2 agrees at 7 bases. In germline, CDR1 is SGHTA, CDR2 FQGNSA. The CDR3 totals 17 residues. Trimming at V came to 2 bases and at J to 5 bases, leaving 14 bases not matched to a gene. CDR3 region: CASSLTAPGGGDETQYF. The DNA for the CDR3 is TGTGCCAGCAGCTTAACCGCTCCGGGCGGGGGTGATGAGACCCAGTACTTC.

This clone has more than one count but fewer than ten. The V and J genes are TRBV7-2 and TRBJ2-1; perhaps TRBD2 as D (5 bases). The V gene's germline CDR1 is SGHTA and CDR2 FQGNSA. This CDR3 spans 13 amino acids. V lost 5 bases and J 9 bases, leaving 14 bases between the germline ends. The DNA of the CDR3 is TGTGCCAGCAGCCCAATGAGGGATTTTGAGCAGTTCTTC. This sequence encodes CASSPMRDFEQFF.

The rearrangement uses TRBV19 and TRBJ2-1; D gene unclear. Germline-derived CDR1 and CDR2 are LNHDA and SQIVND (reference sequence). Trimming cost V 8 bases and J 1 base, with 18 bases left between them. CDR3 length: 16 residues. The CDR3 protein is CASAHTVRSSYNEQFF. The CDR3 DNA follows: TGTGCCAGTGCCCACACAGTTAGGAGTTCCTACAATGAGCAGTTCTTC.

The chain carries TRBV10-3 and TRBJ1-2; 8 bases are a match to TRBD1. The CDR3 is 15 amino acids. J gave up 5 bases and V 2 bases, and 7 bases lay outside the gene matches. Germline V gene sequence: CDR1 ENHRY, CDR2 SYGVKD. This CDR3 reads CAISEGTGEDYGYTF. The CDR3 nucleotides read TGTGCCATCAGTGAGGGGACAGGTGAAGATTATGGCTACACCTTC.

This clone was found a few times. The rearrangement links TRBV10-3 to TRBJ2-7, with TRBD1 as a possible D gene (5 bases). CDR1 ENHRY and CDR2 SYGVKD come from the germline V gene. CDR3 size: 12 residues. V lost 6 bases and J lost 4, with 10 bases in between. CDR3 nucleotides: TGTGCCATCAGCCCCCAGGGTTACGAGCAGTACGTC. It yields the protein CAISPQGYEQYV.

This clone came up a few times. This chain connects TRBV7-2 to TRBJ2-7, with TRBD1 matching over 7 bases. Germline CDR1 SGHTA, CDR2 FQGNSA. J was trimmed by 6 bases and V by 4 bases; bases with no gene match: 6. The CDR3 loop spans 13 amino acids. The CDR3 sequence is CASSSVTGTEQYF. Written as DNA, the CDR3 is TGTGCCAGCAGCTCAGTGACAGGGACCGAGCAGTACTTC.

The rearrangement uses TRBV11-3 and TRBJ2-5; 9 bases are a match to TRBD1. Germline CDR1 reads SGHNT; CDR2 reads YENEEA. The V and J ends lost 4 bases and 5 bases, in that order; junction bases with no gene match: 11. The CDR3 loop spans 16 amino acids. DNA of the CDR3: TGTGCCAGCAGCTCCATACAGGGGGCGCGAGGGGAGACCCAGTACTTC. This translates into CASSSIQGARGETQYF.

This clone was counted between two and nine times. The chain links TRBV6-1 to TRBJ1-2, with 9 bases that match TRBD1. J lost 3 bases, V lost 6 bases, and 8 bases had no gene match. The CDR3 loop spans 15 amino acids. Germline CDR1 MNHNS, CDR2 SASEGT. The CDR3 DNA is TGTGCCAGCAGGGAGCCGGGACAGGGAGACTATGGCTACACCTTC. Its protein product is CASREPGQGDYGYTF.

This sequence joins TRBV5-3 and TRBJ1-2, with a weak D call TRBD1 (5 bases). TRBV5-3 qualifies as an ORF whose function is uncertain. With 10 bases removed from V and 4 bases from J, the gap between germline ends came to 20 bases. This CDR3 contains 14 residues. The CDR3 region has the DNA TGTGCCGTGCTGATAACTGACAGCCTCTATGGCTACACCTTC. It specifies CAVLITDSLYGYTF.

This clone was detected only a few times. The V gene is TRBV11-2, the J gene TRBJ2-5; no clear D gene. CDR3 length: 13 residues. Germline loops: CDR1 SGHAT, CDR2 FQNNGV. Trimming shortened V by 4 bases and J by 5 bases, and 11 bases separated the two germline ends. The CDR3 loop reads CASSSKWSETQYF. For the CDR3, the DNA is TGTGCCAGCAGCTCCAAGTGGTCGGAGACCCAGTACTTC.

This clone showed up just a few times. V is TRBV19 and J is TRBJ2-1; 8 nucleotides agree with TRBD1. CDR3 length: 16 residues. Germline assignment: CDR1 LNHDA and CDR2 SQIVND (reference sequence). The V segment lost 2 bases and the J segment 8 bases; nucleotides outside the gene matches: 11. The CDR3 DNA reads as TGTGCCAGTAGTATAAAGACAGGGCAGGGGGCCCATGAGCAGTTCTTC. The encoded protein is CASSIKTGQGAHEQFF.

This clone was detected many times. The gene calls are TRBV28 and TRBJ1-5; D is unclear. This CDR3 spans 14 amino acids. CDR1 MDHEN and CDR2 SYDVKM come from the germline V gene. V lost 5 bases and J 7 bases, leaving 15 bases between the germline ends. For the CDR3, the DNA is TGTGCCAGCAGTCTCGCGGGTGCTGGACAGCCCCAGCATTTT. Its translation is CASSLAGAGQPQHF.

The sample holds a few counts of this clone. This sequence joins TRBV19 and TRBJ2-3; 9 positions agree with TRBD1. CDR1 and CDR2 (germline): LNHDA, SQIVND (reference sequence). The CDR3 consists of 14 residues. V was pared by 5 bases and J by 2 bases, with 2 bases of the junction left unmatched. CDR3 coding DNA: TGTGCCAGTAGTCGGACAGGGGCCACAGATACGCAGTATTTT. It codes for CASSRTGATDTQYF.

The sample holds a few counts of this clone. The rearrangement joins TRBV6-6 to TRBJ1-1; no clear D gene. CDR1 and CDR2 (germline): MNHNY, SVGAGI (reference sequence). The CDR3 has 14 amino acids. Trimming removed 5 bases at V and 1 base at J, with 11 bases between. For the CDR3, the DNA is TGTGCCAGCAGTAATCCCGGGGAGAACACTGAAGCTTTCTTT. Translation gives CASSNPGENTEAFF.

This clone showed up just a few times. Written as DNA, the CDR3 is TGCGCCAGCAGCCTCGGCGGGGGGCCACCTCTTAGCACAGATACGCAGTATTTT. Its protein product is CASSLGGGPPLSTDTQYF. The chain carries TRBV4-3 and TRBJ2-3; TRBD2 matches 8 bases. The CDR3 totals 18 residues. With 4 bases clipped from V and 0 bases from J, the junction kept 12 bases outside the gene matches. Germline CDR1 reads LGHNA; CDR2 reads YSLEER.

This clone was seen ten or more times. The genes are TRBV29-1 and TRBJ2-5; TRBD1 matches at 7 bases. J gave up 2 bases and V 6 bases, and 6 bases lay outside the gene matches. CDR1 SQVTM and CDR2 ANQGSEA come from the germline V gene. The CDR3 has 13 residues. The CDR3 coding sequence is TGCAGCGTAGCTGACAGGGTACAAGAGACCCAGTACTTC. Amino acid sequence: CSVADRVQETQYF.

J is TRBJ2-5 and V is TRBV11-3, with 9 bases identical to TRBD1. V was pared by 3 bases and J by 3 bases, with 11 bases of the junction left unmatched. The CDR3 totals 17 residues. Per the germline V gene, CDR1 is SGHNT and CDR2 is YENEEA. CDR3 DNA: TGTGCCAGCAGCTTGGATGGGACAGGGCCCCAGGAAGAGACCCAGTACTTC. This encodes CASSLDGTGPQEETQYF. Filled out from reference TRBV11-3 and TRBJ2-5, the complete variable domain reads EAGVVQSPRYKIIEKKQPVAFWCNPISGHNTLYWYLQNLGQGPELLIRYENEEAVDDSQLPKDRFSAERLKGVDSTLKIQPAELGDSAVYLCASSLDGTGPQEETQYFGPGTRLLVL.

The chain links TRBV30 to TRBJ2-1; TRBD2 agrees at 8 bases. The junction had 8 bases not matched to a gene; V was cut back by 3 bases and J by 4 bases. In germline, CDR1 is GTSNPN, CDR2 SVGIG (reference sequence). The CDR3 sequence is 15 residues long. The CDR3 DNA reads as TGTGCCTGGAGCCCGGTAGCGGGACTATACAATGAGCAGTTCTTC. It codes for CAWSPVAGLYNEQFF.

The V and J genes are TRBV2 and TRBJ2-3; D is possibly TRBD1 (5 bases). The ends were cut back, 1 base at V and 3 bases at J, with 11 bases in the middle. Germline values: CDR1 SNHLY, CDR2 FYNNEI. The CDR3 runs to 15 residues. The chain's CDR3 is CASSEEAGLTDTQYF. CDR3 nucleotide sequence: TGTGCCAGCAGTGAAGAGGCAGGGCTGACAGATACGCAGTATTTT.

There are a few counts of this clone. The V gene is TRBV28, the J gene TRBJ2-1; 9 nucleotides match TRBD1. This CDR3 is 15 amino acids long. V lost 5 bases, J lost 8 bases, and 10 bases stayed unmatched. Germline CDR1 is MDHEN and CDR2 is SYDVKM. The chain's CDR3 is CASSRGDREGDEQFF. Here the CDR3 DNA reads TGTGCCAGCAGTCGCGGGGACAGGGAAGGCGATGAGCAGTTCTTC.

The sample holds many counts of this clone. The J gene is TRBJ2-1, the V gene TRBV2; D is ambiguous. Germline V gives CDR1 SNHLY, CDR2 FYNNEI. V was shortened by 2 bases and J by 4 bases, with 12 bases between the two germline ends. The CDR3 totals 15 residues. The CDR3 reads CASSEQLHEYNEQFF. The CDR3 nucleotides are TGTGCCAGCAGTGAACAACTCCACGAATACAATGAGCAGTTCTTC.